One sample yielded the 25 T cell receptor beta chains listed below, sequenced in a study of read filtering for tumor transcriptome and immune sequencing. This library used about 400 ng RNA and molecular barcoded adaptors spanning alpha/delta and beta/gamma chains. TCRdb reprocessed the reads with MiXCR, giving one entry per CDR3 protein. The sample consists of tens of thousands of distinct CDR3 sequences, approximately 18% of them appearing once. Sequenced sample: a population of CD138-negative cells sorted from bone marrow. The receptors shown here come from a donor aged 40 or older with multiple myeloma.

This clonotype occurred many times. This chain joins TRBV24-1 and TRBJ2-3; TRBD1 or TRBD2 may be the D gene (6 bases each). This CDR3 has 14 amino acids. CDR1 and CDR2 from the germline V gene are KGHDR and SFDVKD. Trimming took off 5 bases at V and 8 bases at J, with 16 bases between the two ends. CDR3 DNA sequence: TGTGCCACCAGTGCCCAGGACGGGGGCCCTACGCAGTATTTT. This encodes CATSAQDGGPTQYF.

This clonotype was picked up many times. The V call is TRBV6-2 or TRBV6-3, the J call TRBJ2-1, with 11 bases fitting TRBD2. The V gene's germline CDR1 is MNHEY and CDR2 SVGEGT. V gave up 5 bases and J gave up 5 bases; unmatched junction bases: 14. This CDR3 is built from 18 residues. CDR3 residues: CASSRTKTGTSGNNEQFF. The CDR3 coding sequence is TGTGCCAGCAGTAGAACTAAAACCGGGACTAGCGGTAACAATGAGCAGTTCTTC.

The sample holds many counts of this clonotype. V is TRBV5-4 and J is TRBJ2-2, with 8 bases fitting TRBD2. CDR1 and CDR2 (germline): SGHNT, YYREEE (reference sequence). Germline trimming cut 2 bases from V and 0 bases from J; bases unmatched to any gene: 6. There are 17 residues in the CDR3. The CDR3 DNA sequence: TGTGCCAGCAGCTTAAGGGGCGGGAGGCCGAACACCGGGGAGCTGTTTTTT. Its protein product is CASSLRGGRPNTGELFF.

This clonotype was detected ten times or more. The J gene is TRBJ2-1, the V gene TRBV7-8; TRBD2 matches 9 bases. Per germline, CDR1 SGHVS and CDR2 FQNEAQ. CDR3 length: 13 residues. V lost 8 bases to trimming and J lost 8 bases; unmatched junction nucleotides: 7. In DNA form, the CDR3 reads TGTGCCAGCCTGCTAGCGGGAACCGATGAGCAGTTCTTC. Protein sequence: CASLLAGTDEQFF.

This clonotype was counted at least ten times. V gene TRBV9 combines with J gene TRBJ2-5; D ambiguous. The V end lost 0 bases, the J end lost 1 base, and 7 bases lay between the germline ends. Germline V gene sequence: CDR1 SGDLS, CDR2 YYNGEE. This CDR3 has 14 residues. CDR3 nucleotides: TGTGCCAGCAGCGTAGACCCCGGCCAAGAGACCCAGTACTTC. Protein product: CASSVDPGQETQYF.

In regard to this clonotype: A much larger clone lies a single base off, so this may be a read error. CDR3 residues: CGVEEGGFTDTQYF. The CDR3 bases are TGCGGCGTTGAAGAGGGAGGTTTCACAGATACGCAGTATTTT. The chain is built from TRBV29-1 and TRBJ2-3; tentative D call: TRBD2 (6 bases). The V gene's germline CDR1 is SQVTM and CDR2 ANQGSEA. The length of the CDR3 is 14 residues.

The sample holds a few counts of this clonotype. This sequence joins TRBV7-9 and TRBJ1-3, with unresolved D. Germline CDR1 and CDR2: SEHNR and FQNEAQ (reference sequence). The CDR3 loop spans 14 amino acids. Trimming cost V 1 base and J 3 bases, with 7 bases left between them. The CDR3 DNA is TGTGCCAGCAGCTTAGGAGAAATTGGAAACACCATATATTTT. Its translation is CASSLGEIGNTIYF.

The table lists this clonotype with many counts. V gene TRBV11-2 combines with J gene TRBJ1-6; 7 bases agree with TRBD1. This CDR3 contains 14 residues. Germline V lookup: CDR1 SGHAT, CDR2 FQNNGV. The V segment lost 6 bases and the J segment 8 bases; nucleotides outside the gene matches: 7. CDR3 residues: CASSTRGPDSPLHF. The CDR3, as DNA: TGTGCCAGCAGTACTAGGGGGCCTGATTCACCCCTCCACTTT.

The chain links TRBV28 to TRBJ1-2; no firm D call. Germline CDR1 is MDHEN and CDR2 is SYDVKM. CDR3 size: 18 residues. The CDR3 is CATQWGVLAFLQSYGYTF. The DNA of the CDR3 is TGTGCAACCCAGTGGGGTGTCCTGGCCTTCCTCCAGAGCTATGGCTACACCTTC.

This clonotype came up many times. V usage is TRBV5-1 and J usage is TRBJ1-1, with TRBD1 as a possible D gene (5 bases). The CDR3 has 15 amino acids. The V gene lost 0 bases and the J gene lost 4 bases, with 13 bases spanning the gap. From germline, CDR1 is SGHRS and CDR2 YFSETQ. The CDR3 loop reads CASSLVSGGSTEAFF. The CDR3 nucleotides read TGCGCCAGCAGCTTGGTTAGTGGGGGGAGCACTGAAGCTTTCTTT.

This clonotype has at least ten counts. The chain is built from TRBV12-3 or TRBV12-4 and TRBJ2-7; 12 bases map to TRBD2. Unmatched junction bases numbered 3, after V lost 5 bases and J lost 4 bases. This CDR3 contains 14 residues. The CDR3, as DNA: TGTGCCAGCAGTCCGACTAGCGGGAGTTACGAGCAGTACTTC. It specifies CASSPTSGSYEQYF.

In this sample, this clonotype turned up once. The V call is TRBV7-3, the J call TRBJ2-1; 10 nucleotides align to TRBD2. Per the germline V gene, CDR1 is SGHTA and CDR2 is FQGTGA. V was pared by 5 bases and J by 0 bases, with 10 bases of the junction left unmatched. This CDR3 comprises 18 residues. The CDR3 region has the DNA TGTGCCAGCAGCCCCCAACGGCCTAGCGGGAGCTCCTACAATGAGCAGTTCTTC. Its translation is CASSPQRPSGSSYNEQFF.

The chain employs TRBV6-2 or TRBV6-3 and TRBJ2-1; D is unresolved. Per germline, CDR1 MNHEY and CDR2 SVGEGT. V shed 5 bases and J shed 1 base, with 21 bases lying between them. The CDR3 totals 18 residues. CDR3 loop: CASSEPRITGLSYNEQFF. CDR3 DNA: TGTGCCAGCAGTGAACCCCGGATAACGGGTTTATCCTACAATGAGCAGTTCTTC.

The rearrangement links TRBV11-2 to TRBJ2-7; no firm D call. CDR3 length: 11 residues. Per the germline V gene, CDR1 is SGHAT and CDR2 is FQNNGV. V gave up 2 bases and J gave up 6 bases, with 5 bases separating them. The CDR3 DNA is TGTGCCAGCAGCTTATCCCCCGAGCAGTACTTC. Residues: CASSLSPEQYF.

This clonotype is termed medium-sized (0.01 to 0.1%). J is TRBJ2-1 and V is TRBV20-1; D is ambiguous. Germline CDR1 and CDR2: DFQATT and SNEGSKA (reference sequence). CDR3 size: 12 residues. Trimming shortened V by 1 base and J by 10 bases, and 11 bases separated the two germline ends. CDR3 sequence: CSARGVVSEQFF. Here the CDR3 DNA reads TGCAGTGCTAGAGGCGTAGTCTCCGAGCAGTTCTTC.

This clonotype was observed a few times. The rearrangement uses TRBV7-9 and TRBJ2-3, with 7 bases fitting TRBD1. This CDR3 is 13 amino acids long. Germline CDR1 is SEHNR and CDR2 is FQNEAQ (reference sequence). Losses at the gene ends were 5 bases for V and 5 bases for J; bases not matched to a gene: 4. CDR3 bases: TGTGCCAGCAGCCGGAGACAGGGAGATACGCAGTATTTT. Amino acids: CASSRRQGDTQYF. Full variable domain (rest looked up from reference TRBV7-9 and TRBJ2-3): DTGVSQNPRHKITKRGQNVTFRCDPISEHNRLYWYRQTLGQGPEFLTYFQNEAQLEKSRLLSDRFSAERPKGSFSTLEIQRTEQGDSAMYLCASSRRQGDTQYFGPGTRLTVL.

This clonotype was recorded at least ten times. This chain joins TRBV20-1 and TRBJ2-6; no definite D call. Germline loops: CDR1 DFQATT, CDR2 SNEGSKA (reference sequence). The V end lost 4 bases, the J end lost 0 bases, and 10 bases lay between the germline ends. The CDR3 extends over 15 amino acids. The CDR3 loop reads CSANTRSSGANVLTF. For the CDR3, the DNA is TGCAGTGCTAATACCCGGAGCTCTGGGGCCAACGTCCTGACTTTC.

Many counts were recorded for this clonotype. This chain joins TRBV6-6 and TRBJ2-3; 8 bases are a match to TRBD2. Germline V gives CDR1 MNHNY, CDR2 SVGAGI (reference sequence). CDR3 length: 15 residues. V shed 5 bases, J shed 2 bases, and the junction held 6 bases outside the gene matches. The CDR3 loop reads CASSQLAAYTDTQYF. The CDR3 bases are TGTGCCAGCAGTCAACTAGCGGCCTACACAGATACGCAGTATTTT.

This clonotype has a count of ten or more. Here the CDR3 reads CATSQAGEVDEQFF. In DNA form, the CDR3 reads TGTGCCACCAGTCAAGCGGGAGAAGTAGATGAGCAGTTCTTC. This chain uses TRBV24-1 with TRBJ2-1; 8 bases map to TRBD2. With 6 bases clipped from V and 8 bases from J, the junction kept 8 bases outside the gene matches. The CDR3 extends over 14 amino acids. Germline CDR1 and CDR2: KGHDR and SFDVKD.

Turning to this clonotype: It is unclear where the CDR3 begins or ends on the DNA, so no DNA is shown, and the CDR3 is as TCRdb lists it. V usage is TRBV2 and J usage is TRBJ2-3; the table calls TRBD2, which could not be checked here. Germline loops: CDR1 SNHLY, CDR2 FYNNEI. The CDR3 is 15 residues long, ends included. The chain's CDR3 is CAIKGVAGGTDTRYF.

This clonotype was picked up many times. The genes are TRBV24-1 and TRBJ2-1; 7 bases agree with TRBD2. The J segment lost 3 bases and the V segment lost 0 bases, leaving 13 bases of the junction unmatched. Germline V gives CDR1 KGHDR, CDR2 SFDVKD. The CDR3 has 19 amino acids. The DNA of the CDR3 is TGTGCCACCAGTGATTTGCATGGTAGCGGGCCGCCCTTCTACAATGAGCAGTTCTTC. It translates to CATSDLHGSGPPFYNEQFF.

This clonotype was picked up a small number of times. The chain recombines TRBV3-1 with TRBJ2-1, with 7 bases aligning to TRBD2. The junction had 12 bases not matched to a gene; V was cut back by 5 bases and J by 5 bases. Germline assignment: CDR1 LGHDT and CDR2 YNNKEL (reference sequence). This CDR3 contains 16 residues. Here the CDR3 reads CASSKRGLVIDNEQFF. The CDR3, as DNA: TGTGCCAGCAGCAAACGAGGACTAGTGATCGACAATGAGCAGTTCTTC.

This clonotype appeared many times. V usage is TRBV12-3 or TRBV12-4 and J usage is TRBJ2-6; 11 bases fit TRBD2. This CDR3 is 17 amino acids long. With 2 bases clipped from V and 3 bases from J, the junction kept 3 bases outside the gene matches. For the CDR3, the DNA is TGTGCCAGCAGTTTAACTAGCGGGAGCAGTGGGGCCAACGTCCTGACTTTC. Translating gives CASSLTSGSSGANVLTF.

The chain employs TRBV19 and TRBJ2-7, with D maybe TRBD1 (5 bases). The CDR3 contains 15 residues. CDR1 is LNHDA and CDR2 is SQIVND in the germline V gene (reference sequence). V dropped 2 bases and J dropped 2 bases, with 13 bases sitting between them. The CDR3 is CASSIRLDMTYEQYF. CDR3 bases: TGTGCCAGTAGTATACGCTTGGACATGACCTACGAGCAGTACTTC.

In this sample, this clonotype turned up many times. This rearrangement joins TRBV11-2 to TRBJ2-7; 7 bases are shared with TRBD2. The CDR3 totals 13 residues. The germline V gene encodes CDR1 SGHAT and CDR2 FQNNGV. V dropped 7 bases and J dropped 4; count of bases not matched to a gene: 7. The CDR3 is CASNSLAVYEQYF. The CDR3 DNA reads TGTGCCAGCAATTCCCTAGCGGTATACGAGCAGTACTTC.